The clone carrying this TCR beta chain is a singleton in its sample. Its antigen is as yet unknown. TCRdb's table, derived via immunoSEQ multiplex PCR, lists solely in-frame clones and lacks some. The sample lists approximately 50,000 clones, more than 85% occurring once. This specimen belongs to a study of siplizumab effects on memory and regulatory T cells. General study points: Researchers could map only a minor fraction of alloreactive clones to unstimulated subsets.

V lost 5 bases to trimming and J lost 6 bases; unmatched junction nucleotides: 9. The CDR3 loop spans 16 amino acids. In germline, CDR1 is MNHNY, CDR2 SVGAGI (reference sequence). This TCR came from a human donor in good health. The rearrangement joins TRBV6-6 to TRBJ2-3; 12 bases align to TRBD1. Material for sequencing was CD8+ T cells sorted from blood. The DNA of the CDR3 is TGTGCCAGCAGTACATCTTCCGGGACAGGGGGCGATACGCAGTATTTT. Its protein product is CASSTSSGTGGDTQYF.